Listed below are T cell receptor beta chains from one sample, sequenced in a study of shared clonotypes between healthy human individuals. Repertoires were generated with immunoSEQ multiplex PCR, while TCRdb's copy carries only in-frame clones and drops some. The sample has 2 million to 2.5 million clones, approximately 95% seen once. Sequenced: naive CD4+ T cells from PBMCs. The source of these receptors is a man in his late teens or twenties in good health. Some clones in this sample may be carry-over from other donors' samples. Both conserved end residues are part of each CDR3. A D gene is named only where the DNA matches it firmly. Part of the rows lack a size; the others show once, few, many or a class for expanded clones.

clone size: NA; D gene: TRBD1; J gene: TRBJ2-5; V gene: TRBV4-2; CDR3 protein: CASSQDRTGGRETQYF; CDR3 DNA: TGTGCCAGCAGCCAAGACCGAACAGGGGGCAGGGAGACCCAGTACTTC
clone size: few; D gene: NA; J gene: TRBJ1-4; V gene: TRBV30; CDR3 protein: CAWNLQGDEKLFF; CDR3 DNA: TGTGCCTGGAATCTTCAGGGAGATGAAAAACTGTTTTTT
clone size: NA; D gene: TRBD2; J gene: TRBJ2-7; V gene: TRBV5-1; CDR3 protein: CASSPRREGYEQYF; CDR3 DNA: TGCGCCAGCAGCCCGCGGCGGGAGGGATACGAGCAGTACTTC
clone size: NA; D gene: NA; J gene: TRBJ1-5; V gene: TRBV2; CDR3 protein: CASSDKIEYQPQHF; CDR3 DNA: TGTGCCAGCAGTGATAAAATTGAATATCAGCCCCAGCATTTT
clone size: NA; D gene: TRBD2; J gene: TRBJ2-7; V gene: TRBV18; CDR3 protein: CASSPGLAGGYEQYF; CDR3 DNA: TGTGCCAGCTCACCAGGACTAGCGGGAGGCTACGAGCAGTACTTC
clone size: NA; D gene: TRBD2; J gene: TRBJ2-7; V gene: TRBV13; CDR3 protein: CASRQAGGSYEQYF; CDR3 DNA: TGTGCCAGCAGACAAGCGGGAGGCAGCTACGAGCAGTACTTC
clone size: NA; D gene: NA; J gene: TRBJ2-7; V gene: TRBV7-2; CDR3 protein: CASSLNPYEQYF; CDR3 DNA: TGTGCCAGCAGCTTAAACCCCTACGAGCAGTACTTC
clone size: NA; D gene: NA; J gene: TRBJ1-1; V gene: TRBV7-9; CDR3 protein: CASSFTANTEAFF; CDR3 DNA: TGTGCCAGCAGCTTTACGGCTAACACTGAAGCTTTCTTT
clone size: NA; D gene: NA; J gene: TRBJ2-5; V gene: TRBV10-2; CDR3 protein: CASSESFGRVGKETQYF; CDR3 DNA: TGCGCCAGCAGCGAGTCATTTGGGCGCGTTGGGAAGGAGACCCAGTACTTC
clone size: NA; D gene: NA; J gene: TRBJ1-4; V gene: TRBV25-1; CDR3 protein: CASSDPDGRVLFF; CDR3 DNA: TGTGCCAGCAGTGATCCGGACGGACGAGTACTGTTTTTT
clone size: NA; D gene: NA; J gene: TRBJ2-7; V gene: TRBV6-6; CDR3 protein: CASSYSRISSSYEQYF; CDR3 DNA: TGTGCCAGCAGTTACAGTCGCATTTCGAGCTCCTACGAGCAGTACTTC
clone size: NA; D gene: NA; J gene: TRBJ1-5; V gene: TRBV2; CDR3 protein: CASSPAGTELNQPQHF; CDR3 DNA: TGTGCCAGCAGCCCCGCGGGCACAGAGCTTAATCAGCCCCAGCATTTT
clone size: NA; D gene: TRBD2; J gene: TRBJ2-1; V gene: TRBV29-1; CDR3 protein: CSVLAGVPYNEQFF; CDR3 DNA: TGCAGCGTTCTAGCGGGAGTCCCCTACAATGAGCAGTTCTTC
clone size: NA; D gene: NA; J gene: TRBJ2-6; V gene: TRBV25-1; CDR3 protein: CASGMGAGANVLTF; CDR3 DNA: TGTGCCAGCGGGATGGGAGCTGGGGCCAACGTCCTGACTTTC
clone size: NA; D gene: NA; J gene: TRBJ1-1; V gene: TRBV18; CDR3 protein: CASSQGGTEAFF; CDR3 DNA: TGTGCCAGCTCACAGGGTGGTACTGAAGCTTTCTTT
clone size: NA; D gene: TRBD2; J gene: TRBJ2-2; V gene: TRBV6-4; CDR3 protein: CASSPAGRANTGELFF; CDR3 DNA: TGTGCCAGCAGCCCAGCCGGGAGGGCGAACACCGGGGAGCTGTTTTTT
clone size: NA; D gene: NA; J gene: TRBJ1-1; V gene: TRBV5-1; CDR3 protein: CASSLEGSAGTEAFF; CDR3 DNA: TGCGCCAGCAGCTTGGAGGGGTCCGCGGGAACTGAAGCTTTCTTT
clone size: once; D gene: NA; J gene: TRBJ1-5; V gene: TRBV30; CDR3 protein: CAWSVPGNQPQHF; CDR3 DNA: TGTGCCTGGAGTGTACCGGGCAATCAGCCCCAGCATTTT
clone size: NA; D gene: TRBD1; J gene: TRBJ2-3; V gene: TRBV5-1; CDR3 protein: CASSSGTGATDTQYF; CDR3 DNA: TGCGCCAGCAGTTCTGGGACAGGGGCCACAGATACGCAGTATTTT
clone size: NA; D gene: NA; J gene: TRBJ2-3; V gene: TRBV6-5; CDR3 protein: CASSSRQPDSTDTQYF; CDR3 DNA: TGTGCCAGCAGTTCACGACAGCCTGATTCCACAGATACGCAGTATTTT
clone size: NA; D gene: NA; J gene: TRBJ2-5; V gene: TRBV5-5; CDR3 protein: CASMWGLQETQYF; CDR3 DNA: TGTGCCAGCATGTGGGGACTCCAAGAGACCCAGTACTTC
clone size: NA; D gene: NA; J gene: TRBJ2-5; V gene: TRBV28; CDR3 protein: CASSLGTPPQYF; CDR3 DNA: TGTGCCAGCAGTTTGGGGACCCCGCCCCAGTACTTC
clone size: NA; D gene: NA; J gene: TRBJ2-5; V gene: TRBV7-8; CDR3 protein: CASSFTETQYF; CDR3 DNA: TGTGCCAGCAGCTTCACCGAGACCCAGTACTTC
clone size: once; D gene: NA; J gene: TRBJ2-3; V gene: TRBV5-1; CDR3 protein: CASSLLARGRTDTQYF; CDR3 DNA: TGCGCCAGCAGCTTGTTGGCCAGGGGGAGGACAGATACGCAGTATTTT
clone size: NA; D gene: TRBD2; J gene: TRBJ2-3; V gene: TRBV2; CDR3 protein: CASSIAGDTQYF; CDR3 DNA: TGTGCCAGCAGCATAGCGGGGGATACGCAGTATTTT
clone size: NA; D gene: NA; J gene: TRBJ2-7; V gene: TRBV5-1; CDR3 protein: CASSLVPTAVRNEQYF; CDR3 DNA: TGCGCCAGCAGCTTGGTACCGACGGCGGTTAGGAACGAGCAGTACTTC
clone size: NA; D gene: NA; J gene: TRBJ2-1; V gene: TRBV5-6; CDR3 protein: CASSLSGPSSYNEQFF; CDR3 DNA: TGTGCCAGCAGCTTGAGCGGGCCCAGCTCCTACAATGAGCAGTTCTTC
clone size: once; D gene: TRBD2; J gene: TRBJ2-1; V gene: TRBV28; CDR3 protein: CASSGSGSRPSEQFF; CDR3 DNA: TGTGCCAGCAGTGGGAGCGGGAGTAGACCCAGCGAGCAGTTCTTC
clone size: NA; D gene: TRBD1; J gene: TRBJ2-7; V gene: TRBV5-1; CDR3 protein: CASAPGQTTYEQYF; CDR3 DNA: TGCGCCAGCGCTCCGGGACAGACAACCTACGAGCAGTACTTC
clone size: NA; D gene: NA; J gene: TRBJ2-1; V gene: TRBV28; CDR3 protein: CASKTGTVSYNEQFF; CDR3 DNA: TGTGCCAGCAAAACCGGGACCGTTTCCTACAATGAGCAGTTCTTC
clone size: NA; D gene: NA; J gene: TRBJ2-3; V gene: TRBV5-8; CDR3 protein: CASSRPGQRSTDTQYF; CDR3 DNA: TGTGCCAGCAGCCGCCCTGGACAGCGGAGCACAGATACGCAGTATTTT
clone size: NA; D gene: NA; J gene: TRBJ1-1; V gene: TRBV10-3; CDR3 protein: CAISESSTEAFF; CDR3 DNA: TGTGCCATCAGTGAGTCTAGCACTGAAGCTTTCTTT
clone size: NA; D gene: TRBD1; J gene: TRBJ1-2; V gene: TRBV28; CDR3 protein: CASSRTGGYGYTF; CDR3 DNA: TGTGCCAGCAGCCGGACAGGGGGATATGGCTACACCTTC
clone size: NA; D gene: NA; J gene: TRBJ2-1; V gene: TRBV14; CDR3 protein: CASRPFSGLEQFF; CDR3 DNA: TGTGCCAGCAGACCGTTTTCTGGGCTAGAGCAGTTCTTC
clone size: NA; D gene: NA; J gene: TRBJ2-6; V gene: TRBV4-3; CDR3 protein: CASRPRGANVLTF; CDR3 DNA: TGCGCCAGCAGGCCGCGAGGGGCCAACGTCCTGACTTTC
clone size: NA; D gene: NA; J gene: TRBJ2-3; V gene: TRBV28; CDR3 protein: CASSFGGTTSTDTQYF; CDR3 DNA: TGTGCCAGCAGTTTTGGAGGAACTACTAGCACAGATACGCAGTATTTT
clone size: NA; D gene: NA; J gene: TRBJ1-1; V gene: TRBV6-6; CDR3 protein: CASILDRNTEAFF; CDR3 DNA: NA
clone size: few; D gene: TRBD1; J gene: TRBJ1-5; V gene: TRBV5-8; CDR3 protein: CASSRHGGTGNQPQHF; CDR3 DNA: TGTGCCAGCAGCCGACACGGCGGGACAGGCAATCAGCCCCAGCATTTT
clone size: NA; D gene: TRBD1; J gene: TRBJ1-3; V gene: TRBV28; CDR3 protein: CASSLGGQVSGNTIYF; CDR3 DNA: TGTGCCAGCAGTTTAGGCGGACAGGTCTCTGGAAACACCATATATTTT
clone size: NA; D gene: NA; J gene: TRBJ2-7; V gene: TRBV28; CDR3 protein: CASGRDEQYF; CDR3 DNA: TGTGCCAGCGGTCGGGACGAGCAGTACTTC
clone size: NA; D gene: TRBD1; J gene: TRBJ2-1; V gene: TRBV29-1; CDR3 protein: CSLSRDRGLSEQFF; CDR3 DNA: TGCAGCTTGAGCAGAGACAGGGGTTTAAGTGAGCAGTTCTTC
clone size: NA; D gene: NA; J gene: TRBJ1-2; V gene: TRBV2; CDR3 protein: CASRYGGQVGYTF; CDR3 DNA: TGTGCCAGCAGATATGGGGGACAAGTGGGCTACACCTTC
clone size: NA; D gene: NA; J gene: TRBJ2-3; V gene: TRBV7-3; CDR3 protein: CASSATTDTQYF; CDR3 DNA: TGTGCCAGCAGCGCGACCACAGATACGCAGTATTTT
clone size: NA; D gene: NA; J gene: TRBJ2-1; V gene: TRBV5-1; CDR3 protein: CASSSGGGARYNEQFF; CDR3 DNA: TGCGCCAGCAGCTCGGGGGGCGGAGCGAGGTACAATGAGCAGTTCTTC
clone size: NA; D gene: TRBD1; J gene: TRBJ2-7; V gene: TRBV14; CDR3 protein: CASSQDSAGTGGSEQYF; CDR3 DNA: TGTGCCAGCAGCCAAGATTCCGCCGGGACAGGGGGCTCCGAGCAGTACTTC
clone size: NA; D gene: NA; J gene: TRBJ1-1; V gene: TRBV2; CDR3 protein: CASSLQTNTEAFF; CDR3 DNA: TGTGCCAGCTCCCTACAGACGAACACTGAAGCTTTCTTT
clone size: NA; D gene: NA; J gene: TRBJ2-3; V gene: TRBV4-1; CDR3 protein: CASSQGRGRTDTQYF; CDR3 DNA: TGCGCCAGCAGCCAAGGGAGGGGACGCACAGATACGCAGTATTTT
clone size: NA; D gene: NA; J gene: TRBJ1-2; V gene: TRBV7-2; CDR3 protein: CASSPGQNYGYTF; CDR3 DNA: TGTGCCAGCAGCCCAGGACAAAACTATGGCTACACCTTC
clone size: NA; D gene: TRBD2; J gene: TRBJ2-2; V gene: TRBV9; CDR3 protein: CASSASGSIGELFF; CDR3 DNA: TGTGCCAGCAGCGCTAGCGGGAGTATCGGGGAGCTGTTTTTT
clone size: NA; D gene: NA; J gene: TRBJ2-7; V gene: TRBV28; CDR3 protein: CASGRYEQYF; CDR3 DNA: TGTGCCAGCGGGAGGTACGAGCAGTACTTC
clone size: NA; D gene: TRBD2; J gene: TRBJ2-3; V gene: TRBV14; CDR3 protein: CASSQGWPSGIKQYF; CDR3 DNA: TGTGCCAGCAGCCAAGGTTGGCCTAGCGGGATCAAGCAGTATTTT
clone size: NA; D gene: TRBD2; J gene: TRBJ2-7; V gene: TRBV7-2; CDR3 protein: CASSPLPSGSSYEQYF; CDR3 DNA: TGTGCCAGCAGCCCCCTCCCCAGCGGGAGCTCCTACGAGCAGTACTTC
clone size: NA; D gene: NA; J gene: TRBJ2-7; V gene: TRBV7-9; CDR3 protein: CASSLAGYLYEQYF; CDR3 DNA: TGTGCCAGCAGCTTAGCGGGTTACCTCTACGAGCAGTACTTC
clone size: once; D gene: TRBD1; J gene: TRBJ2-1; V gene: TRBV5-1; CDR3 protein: CASSLVRWRDRSYNEQFF; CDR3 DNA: TGCGCCAGCAGCTTGGTAAGGTGGCGGGACAGGAGCTACAATGAGCAGTTCTTC
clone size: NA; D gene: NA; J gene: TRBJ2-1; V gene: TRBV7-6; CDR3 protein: CASSLVQGILSEQFF; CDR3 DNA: TGTGCCAGCAGCTTAGTACAGGGTATCTTGAGTGAGCAGTTCTTC